What follows are 26 T cell receptor beta chains derived from one specimen sequenced in a study of control samples from healthy donors and cancer patients. TCRdb's table, derived via immunoSEQ multiplex PCR, lists solely in-frame clones and lacks some. The table shows 130,000 or so clones, with about 89% occurring only once. Sequencing was performed on blood. Every receptor here comes from a man aged 18 to 30 in good health.

The rearrangement links TRBV9 to TRBJ1-1; TRBD1 is a possible D gene (6 bases). Germline lookup yields CDR1 SGDLS and CDR2 YYNGEE. The V and J ends lost 2 bases and 4 bases respectively, with 12 bases between them. The CDR3 covers 14 residues. CDR3 in amino acids: CASSVTRTATEAFF. CDR3 bases: TGTGCCAGCAGCGTCACGCGGACAGCCACTGAAGCTTTCTTT.

The rearrangement links TRBV2 to TRBJ2-5; a weak D match, TRBD1 (6 bases). Deletions cut 3 bases from V and 0 bases from J, with 8 bases between. CDR1 SNHLY and CDR2 FYNNEI come from the germline V gene. The CDR3 length is 14 residues. Here the CDR3 DNA reads TGTGCCAGCAGTGAGGGGGCGGACCAAGAGACCCAGTACTTC. It specifies CASSEGADQETQYF.

This clone has only one observation. The chain combines TRBV9 with TRBJ2-5, with D possibly matching TRBD1 (5 bases). CDR1 and CDR2 from the germline V gene are SGDLS and YYNGEE. There are 12 residues in the CDR3. V was pared by 0 bases and J by 5 bases, with 5 bases between. In DNA, the CDR3 is TGTGCCAGCAGCGTAGAGGGGGAGACCCAGTACTTC. Protein: CASSVEGETQYF.

The chain recombines TRBV20-1 with TRBJ2-5, with no clear D. The V and J ends lost 0 bases and 10 bases respectively, with 9 bases between them. Germline V gene data show CDR1 as DFQATT and CDR2 as SNEGSKA (reference sequence). The CDR3 is made up of 11 amino acids. In DNA, the CDR3 is TGCAGTGCTAGAGACACGGTAGTCCAGTACTTC. Amino acid sequence: CSARDTVVQYF.

The rearrangement joins TRBV27 to TRBJ1-2; D unclear. Trimming cost V 4 bases and J 3 bases, with 15 bases left between them. CDR3 length equals 15 residues. Germline CDR1 MNHEY, CDR2 SMNVEV (reference sequence). In DNA form, the CDR3 reads TGTGCCAGCAGTTGGGGAGTCTCTGGGGACTATGGCTACACCTTC. Its protein product is CASSWGVSGDYGYTF.

The chain carries TRBV18 and TRBJ2-5; no definite D call. CDR3 size: 15 residues. Trimming shortened V by 6 bases and J by 1 base, and 15 bases separated the two germline ends. Germline V CDR1 and CDR2: KGHSH, LQKENI. The CDR3 nucleotides are TGTGCCAGCTCCCTCATTTTTGCTCCCCAAGAGACCCAGTACTTC. This sequence encodes CASSLIFAPQETQYF.

This chain uses TRBV27 with TRBJ1-2, with D unclear. There are 14 residues in the CDR3. V was trimmed by 4 bases and J by 10 bases, leaving 19 bases between them. Germline V gives CDR1 MNHEY, CDR2 SMNVEV (reference sequence). This CDR3 reads CASSSLDRRGYYTF. CDR3 nucleotide sequence: TGTGCCAGCAGTTCCCTAGACCGCCGGGGATACTACACCTTC.

This rearrangement joins TRBV10-3 to TRBJ1-4, with D maybe TRBD1 (5 bases). V was trimmed by 0 bases and J by 8 bases, leaving 10 bases between them. The CDR3 loop spans 14 amino acids. Germline CDR1 reads ENHRY; CDR2 reads SYGVKD. Here the CDR3 reads CAISESDSPEKLFF. DNA for the CDR3: TGTGCCATCAGTGAGTCAGACAGCCCGGAAAAACTGTTTTTT.

V gene TRBV6-4 combines with J gene TRBJ1-2, with D possibly being TRBD1 (5 bases). The germline V gene encodes CDR1 MRHNA and CDR2 SNTAGT. The CDR3 extends over 15 amino acids. Trimming took 3 bases from V and 0 from J, leaving 11 bases between them. The DNA of the CDR3 is TGTGCCAGCAGTGAAGAGGGGTACTCTAACTATGGCTACACCTTC. Its translation is CASSEEGYSNYGYTF.

The V and J genes are TRBV7-3 and TRBJ1-1, with D perhaps TRBD1 (6 bases). The CDR3 contains 15 residues. CDR1 and CDR2 from the germline V gene are SGHTA and FQGTGA. V gave up 2 bases and J gave up 2 bases, with 12 bases separating them. The CDR3 sequence is CASSLQGFSNTEAFF. The CDR3 DNA follows: TGTGCCAGCAGCTTACAGGGGTTCTCAAACACTGAAGCTTTCTTT.

The rearrangement joins TRBV6-5 to TRBJ1-2; no clear D gene. The CDR3 is 15 residues long. Deletions cut 2 bases from V and 0 bases from J, with 10 bases between. Germline CDR1 reads MNHEY; CDR2 reads SVGAGI. This CDR3 is CASSYRRRANYGYTF. The CDR3 bases are TGTGCCAGCAGTTACCGGAGAAGGGCTAACTATGGCTACACCTTC.

The gene calls are TRBV12-1 and TRBJ2-1; TRBD2, the D gene given by the table, was not confirmed from the DNA. TRBV12-1 is flagged as a pseudogene. The CDR3 totals 13 residues. Here the CDR3 DNA reads TGCGCCGTACGGGGCGGGGGTTACAATGAGCAGTTCTTC. Translated: CAVRGGGYNEQFF.

The chain is built from TRBV5-6 and TRBJ1-3, with a possible D match to TRBD1 (6 bases). This CDR3 contains 15 residues. Germline V gene data show CDR1 as SGHDT and CDR2 as YYEEEE. Trimming removed 4 bases from V and 0 bases from J, with 11 bases in between. This CDR3 is CASSLGQRSGNTIYF. Here the CDR3 DNA reads TGTGCCAGCAGCCTAGGACAGCGCTCTGGAAACACCATATATTTT.

The chain couples TRBV28 to TRBJ2-7; 7 nucleotides agree with TRBD1. V trimming: 5 bases; J trimming: 0 bases; junction bases outside the gene matches: 13. CDR3 length equals 17 residues. Germline V gives CDR1 MDHEN, CDR2 SYDVKM. This chain's CDR3 is CASSPILGQGDSYEQYF. CDR3 coding DNA: TGTGCCAGCAGTCCAATACTTGGGCAGGGGGACTCCTACGAGCAGTACTTC.

The genes are TRBV5-1 and TRBJ2-7, with D possibly TRBD2 on 6 matching bases. Germline values: CDR1 SGHRS, CDR2 YFSETQ. Trimming pared 4 bases from V and 5 bases from J, leaving 13 bases between. The CDR3 has 13 residues. CDR3 DNA: TGCGCCAGCAGCACCACCCCGGGGGACGAGCAGTACTTC. Protein: CASSTTPGDEQYF.

CDR3 amino acids: CASSDRQSHYEQYF. CDR3 sequence (DNA): TGTGCCAGCAGTGATCGGCAGTCCCACTACGAGCAGTACTTC. This chain uses TRBV2 with TRBJ2-7; D is unresolved. With 3 bases removed from V and 3 bases from J, the gap between germline ends came to 12 bases. The germline CDR1 and CDR2 sequences are SNHLY and FYNNEI. The CDR3 is made up of 14 amino acids.

The rearrangement joins TRBV2 to TRBJ2-7; 7 bases line up with TRBD1. Germline-derived CDR1 and CDR2 are SNHLY and FYNNEI. CDR3 size: 14 residues. The junction had 9 bases not matched to a gene; V was cut back by 7 bases and J by 3 bases. The CDR3 loop reads CASKEGQVNYEQYF. The CDR3 bases are TGTGCCAGCAAGGAAGGACAGGTAAACTACGAGCAGTACTTC.

The genes are TRBV11-2 and TRBJ1-5; possibly TRBD1 for D (5 bases). The germline V gene encodes CDR1 SGHAT and CDR2 FQNNGV. The CDR3 length is 15 residues. Trimming removed 1 base at V and 7 bases at J, with 14 bases between. The CDR3 DNA reads TGTGCCAGCAGCTTAGCTACCACAGGCCTACAGCCCCAGCATTTT. Protein product: CASSLATTGLQPQHF.

This sequence joins TRBV19 and TRBJ1-1; D remains ambiguous. This CDR3 region has 13 residues. Per the germline V gene, CDR1 is LNHDA and CDR2 is SQIVND (reference sequence). The V end was cut by 6 bases, the J end by 0 bases, with 8 bases between. The CDR3 region has the DNA TGTGCCAGTAGGACGGGGATGAACACTGAAGCTTTCTTT. Translated, it gives CASRTGMNTEAFF. Looking up the rest from reference TRBV19 and TRBJ1-1 gives the full variable domain: DGGITQSPKYLFRKEGQNVTLSCEQNLNHDAMYWYRQDPGQGLRLIYYSQIVNDFQKGDIAEGYSVSREKKESFPLTVTSAQKNPTAFYLCASRTGMNTEAFFGQGTRLTVV.

CDR3 DNA: TGTGCCAGCAGCCTTCGACAGGGTAACCAAGAGACCCAGTACTTC. Protein product: CASSLRQGNQETQYF. The chain has TRBV5-4 and TRBJ2-5, with 7 positions matching TRBD1. The trim removed 4 bases at V and 0 bases at J, leaving 6 bases unmatched. Germline CDR1 SGHNT, CDR2 YYREEE (reference sequence). The CDR3 spans 15 residues.

The J gene is TRBJ1-3, the V gene TRBV2; D not certain. The CDR3 totals 14 residues. Trimming pared 7 bases from V and 0 bases from J, leaving 10 bases between. CDR1 is SNHLY and CDR2 is FYNNEI in the germline V gene. This CDR3 reads CASNQADSGNTIYF. In DNA form, the CDR3 reads TGTGCCAGCAACCAGGCCGACTCTGGAAACACCATATATTTT.

This sequence joins TRBV19 and TRBJ1-5, with a weak D call TRBD1 (5 bases). Germline assignment: CDR1 LNHDA and CDR2 SQIVND (reference sequence). The CDR3 is 15 amino acids. Between the trimmed V and J ends, which lost 5 bases and 1 base, there was a span of 12 bases. CDR3 sequence: CASSSLGESNQPQHF. CDR3 coding DNA: TGTGCCAGTAGTTCCTTGGGGGAGAGCAATCAGCCCCAGCATTTT.

The V and J genes are TRBV3-1 (or the pseudogene TRBV3-2) and TRBJ2-1; 10 nucleotides agree with TRBD2. The germline V gene encodes CDR1 LGHDT and CDR2 YNNKEL (reference sequence). V gave up 5 bases and J gave up 4 bases; unmatched junction bases: 17. The CDR3 contains 19 residues. CDR3 residues: CASSSSVGLAVHSYNEQFF. CDR3 DNA: TGTGCCAGCAGCTCCTCGGTAGGACTAGCGGTGCACTCGTACAATGAGCAGTTCTTC.

This chain uses TRBV7-2 with TRBJ2-3, with unresolved D. Deletions cut 1 base from V and 0 bases from J, with 17 bases between. Germline V gene sequence: CDR1 SGHTA, CDR2 FQGNSA. CDR3 length: 18 residues. The CDR3 protein is CASSLGLTATSSTDTQYF. CDR3 in DNA: TGTGCCAGCAGCTTAGGTCTCACAGCAACGTCTAGCACAGATACGCAGTATTTT.

The rearrangement links TRBV27 to TRBJ1-2; D gene unclear. V was cut by 4 bases and J by 3 bases, with 9 bases left in between. The germline CDR1 and CDR2 sequences are MNHEY and SMNVEV (reference sequence). The CDR3 totals 13 residues. The DNA for the CDR3 is TGTGCCAGCAGTTCCGGGCCTTACTATGGCTACACCTTC. Residues: CASSSGPYYGYTF.

Worth noting for this clone: The identical CDR3 is also encoded by other nucleotide sequences in the sample. The V gene is TRBV12-3 or TRBV12-4, the J gene TRBJ2-2; D is unresolved. Trimming shortened V by 3 bases and J by 4 bases, and 3 bases separated the two germline ends. The CDR3 loop spans 12 amino acids. The CDR3 DNA reads as TGTGCCAGCAGTTTTGGCACCGGGGAGCTGTTTTTT. Amino acids: CASSFGTGELFF.